Given below is one TCR beta chain in context. Its antigen is as yet unknown. The CDR3 has 15 residues. Germline CDR1 reads LNHDA; CDR2 reads SQIVND (reference sequence). The ends were cut back, 4 bases at V and 0 bases at J, with 12 bases in the middle. These data are taken from a study of cytomegalovirus exposure and HLA in healthy donors. Findings and caveats of the study: Reports indicate that TCR beta sequences accurately predicted the HLA-A and HLA-B alleles of most subjects. HLA alleles showed associations with fewer than 20,000 TCR beta sequences in a later analysis, at a 0.05 false discovery rate. Some V segments, TRBV6-2 and TRBV6-3 among them, were indistinguishable and were therefore excluded.

Both 60 Vbeta primers and 13 Jbeta primers went into the PCR. Assay: immunoSEQ multiplex PCR; the TCRdb copy retains only in-frame clones and omits some. Among under 110,000 clones, about 80% were seen once, and the ten largest hold 4.1%. Samples came from healthy bone marrow donors. Sequencing was done on a sample of PBMCs. The chain recombines TRBV19 with TRBJ1-1; tentative D call: TRBD1 (5 bases). This clonotype originated in a middle-aged man in good health and CMV-seronegative. In DNA, the CDR3 is TGTGCCAGTAGTAGTCAGGGAAGGATGAACACTGAAGCTTTCTTT. Protein: CASSSQGRMNTEAFF.